The 16 T cell receptor beta chains below come from one sample, sequenced in a study of CD8 T cells in Susac syndrome. RNA in amounts of about 0.45 to 1 ug was reverse transcribed with random hexamers. TCRdb called the immunoSEQ multiplex PCR reads again in MiXCR, with one record for every CDR3 protein. The table has about 130,000 distinct CDR3 sequences, just over 90% seen once. Source material: CD8+ T cells from PBMCs. These receptors were collected from a human donor with multiple sclerosis.

The rearrangement links TRBV27 to TRBJ1-1; D gene ambiguous. Trimming removed 4 bases from V and 7 bases from J, with 16 bases in between. CDR1 MNHEY and CDR2 SMNVEV come from the germline V gene (reference sequence). The CDR3 sequence is 14 residues long. Here the CDR3 reads CASSSESEGHEAFF. The CDR3 bases are TGTGCCAGCAGTTCTGAGAGCGAAGGCCATGAAGCTTTCTTT.

The J gene is TRBJ2-6, the V gene TRBV9, with a weak D call TRBD2 (5 bases). The CDR3 sequence is 17 residues long. Deletions cut 3 bases from V and 0 bases from J, with 13 bases between. The V gene's germline CDR1 is SGDLS and CDR2 YYNGEE. The CDR3, as DNA: TGTGCCAGCAGCGCCGGGAAAGGCCTCTCTGGGGCCAACGTCCTGACTTTC. This encodes CASSAGKGLSGANVLTF.

Concerning this clonotype itself: One end of the junction does not line up with germline, which may come from a read error. V and J are TRBV10-3 and TRBJ1-2; a possible D gene is TRBD1 (6 bases). CDR1 and CDR2 from the germline V gene are ENHRY and SYGVKD. The CDR3 runs 14 residues. CDR3 sequence: CAISMRGANSGYTF. The CDR3 coding sequence is TGTGCCATCAGCATGCGGGGGGCGAACTCTGGCTACACCTTC.

The genes are TRBV4-2 and TRBJ1-6; D gene unclear. Germline values: CDR1 LGHNA, CDR2 YNFKEQ. The CDR3 runs to 18 residues. V was cut by 1 base and J by 7 bases, with 20 bases left in between. The CDR3 DNA follows: TGTGCCAGCAGCCAAGGTGATCGGTTTGGGCATGGGAATTCACCCCTCCACTTT. This codes for CASSQGDRFGHGNSPLHF.

The chain uses TRBV7-9 and TRBJ2-1, with D tentatively TRBD2 (6 bases). Germline CDR1 and CDR2: SEHNR and FQNEAQ (reference sequence). V was trimmed by 5 bases and J by 15 bases, leaving 14 bases between them. The CDR3 sequence is 11 residues long. CDR3: CASSLDYRRFF. The CDR3 bases are TGTGCCAGCAGCCTGGACTACCGTCGGTTCTTC.

The chain has TRBV6-1 and TRBJ2-4; D ambiguous. Trimming took 6 bases from V and 0 from J, leaving 6 bases between them. The germline V gene encodes CDR1 MNHNS and CDR2 SASEGT. The CDR3 consists of 13 residues. For the CDR3, the DNA is TGTGCCAGCAGGTGGTTAGCCAAAAACATTCAGTACTTC. Translation gives CASRWLAKNIQYF.

The chain has TRBV27 and TRBJ2-1; no definite D call. The V gene's germline CDR1 is MNHEY and CDR2 SMNVEV (reference sequence). The V and J ends lost 4 bases and 7 bases respectively, with 11 bases between them. The CDR3 spans 13 residues. This CDR3 is CASSWALVNEQFF. The CDR3 DNA sequence: TGTGCCAGCAGTTGGGCCCTCGTAAATGAGCAGTTCTTC.

This sequence joins TRBV3-1 and TRBJ1-1, with a tentative D call TRBD1 (5 bases). The length of the CDR3 is 15 residues. The germline V and J ends were trimmed by 2 bases and 1 base, with 11 bases remaining between them. CDR1 and CDR2 (germline): LGHDT, YNNKEL (reference sequence). The CDR3 loop is CASSQFRGWNTEAFF. In DNA form, the CDR3 reads TGTGCCAGCAGCCAATTTAGGGGTTGGAACACTGAAGCTTTCTTT. The variable domain in full, with the rest retrieved from reference TRBV3-1 and TRBJ1-1, is DTAVSQTPKYLVTQMGNDKSIKCEQNLGHDTMYWYKQDSKKFLKIMFSYNNKELIINETVPNRFSPKSPDKAHLNLHINSLELGDSAVYFCASSQFRGWNTEAFFGQGTRLTVV.

The chain recombines TRBV12-3 or TRBV12-4 with TRBJ2-1, with no clear D. The CDR3 runs to 12 residues. Between the trimmed V and J ends, which lost 4 bases and 4 bases, there was a span of 5 bases. The CDR3 sequence is CASSSIYNEQFF. As DNA, the CDR3 is TGTGCCAGCAGTTCCATTTACAATGAGCAGTTCTTC.

The chain links TRBV14 to TRBJ1-1, with TRBD1 matching 12 bases. The V segment lost 6 bases and the J segment 6 bases; nucleotides outside the gene matches: 8. Per germline, CDR1 SGHDN and CDR2 FVKESK. CDR3 length: 15 amino acids. CDR3 sequence: CASSHPGQGASEAFF. CDR3 in DNA: TGTGCCAGCAGTCATCCGGGACAGGGGGCTTCTGAAGCTTTCTTT.

The gene calls are TRBV9 and TRBJ2-7; weak D call: TRBD1 (6 bases). CDR3 size: 14 residues. Trimming left V 4 bases short and J 2 bases short, with 13 bases between. Germline V gene lookup returns CDR1 SGDLS and CDR2 YYNGEE. The CDR3 spells CASSPLDRAYEQYF. Here the CDR3 DNA reads TGTGCCAGCAGCCCCCTGGACAGAGCCTACGAGCAGTACTTC.

The CDR3 bases are TGTGCCAGCAGCTCCGAGCGGGGGTCGAACACCGGGGAGCTGTTTTTT. Protein product: CASSSERGSNTGELFF. V and J are TRBV13 and TRBJ2-2; 8 nucleotides align to TRBD2. The CDR3 length is 16 residues. Germline V gene lookup returns CDR1 PRHDT and CDR2 FYEKMQ (reference sequence). The V gene end was trimmed by 4 bases and the J gene end by 0 bases; junction bases not matched to a gene: 4. Based on the CDR3 plus reference TRBV13 and TRBJ2-2, the full variable domain is AAGVIQSPRHLIKEKRETATLKCYPIPRHDTVYWYQQGPGQDPQFLISFYEKMQSDKGSIPDRFSAQQFSDYHSELNMSSLELGDSALYFCASSSERGSNTGELFFGEGSRLTVL.

The V and J genes are TRBV10-3 and TRBJ1-1; unclear D gene. Germline loops: CDR1 ENHRY, CDR2 SYGVKD. Trimming took 8 bases from V and 3 from J, leaving 13 bases between them. The CDR3 runs 13 residues. CDR3 bases: TGTGCCATCGGCCGGTCGTTGGACACTGAAGCTTTCTTT. Amino acid sequence: CAIGRSLDTEAFF.

The chain carries TRBV20-1 and TRBJ2-1; D not resolved. CDR1 DFQATT and CDR2 SNEGSKA come from the germline V gene (reference sequence). The CDR3 extends over 11 amino acids. V was clipped by 1 base and J by 6 bases, with 4 bases between them. CDR3 nucleotide sequence: TGCAGTGCTAGAGCTGCCAATGAGCAGTTCTTC. Encoded protein: CSARAANEQFF.

V usage is TRBV2 and J usage is TRBJ2-5; TRBD1 is a possible D gene (7 bases). The CDR3 runs to 14 residues. CDR1 is SNHLY and CDR2 is FYNNEI in the germline V gene. V was clipped by 8 bases and J by 5 bases, with 18 bases between them. The CDR3, as DNA: TGTGCCAGCCAGAGAGGAGGGGGCGCCGAGACCCAGTACTTC. Amino acids: CASQRGGGAETQYF.

CDR3 nucleotide sequence: TGTGCCAGCAGCGTTCGTCCAGATACGCAGTATTTT. Residues: CASSVRPDTQYF. The chain couples TRBV9 to TRBJ2-3; D not resolved. V lost 2 bases, J lost 4 bases, and 5 bases lay in between. This CDR3 is 12 amino acids long. Germline V gene sequence: CDR1 SGDLS, CDR2 YYNGEE. Full variable domain (remainder filled in from reference TRBV9 and TRBJ2-3): DSGVTQTPKHLITATGQRVTLRCSPRSGDLSVYWYQQSLDQGLQFLIQYYNGEERAKGNILERFSAQQFPDLHSELNLSSLELGDSALYFCASSVRPDTQYFGPGTRLTVL.